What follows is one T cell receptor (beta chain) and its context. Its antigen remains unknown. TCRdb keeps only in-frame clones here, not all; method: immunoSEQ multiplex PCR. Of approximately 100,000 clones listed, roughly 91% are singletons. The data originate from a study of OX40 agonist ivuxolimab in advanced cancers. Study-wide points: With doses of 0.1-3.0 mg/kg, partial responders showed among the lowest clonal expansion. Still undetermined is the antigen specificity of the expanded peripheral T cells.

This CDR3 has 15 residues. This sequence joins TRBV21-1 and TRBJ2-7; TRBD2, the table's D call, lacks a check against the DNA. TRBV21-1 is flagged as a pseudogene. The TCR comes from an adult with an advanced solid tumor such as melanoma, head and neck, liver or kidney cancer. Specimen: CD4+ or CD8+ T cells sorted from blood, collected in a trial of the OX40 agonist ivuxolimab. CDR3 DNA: TGTGCCAGCAGCAAAGGAGGGTCCAGCTCCTACGAGCAGTACTTC. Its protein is CASSKGGSSSYEQYF.